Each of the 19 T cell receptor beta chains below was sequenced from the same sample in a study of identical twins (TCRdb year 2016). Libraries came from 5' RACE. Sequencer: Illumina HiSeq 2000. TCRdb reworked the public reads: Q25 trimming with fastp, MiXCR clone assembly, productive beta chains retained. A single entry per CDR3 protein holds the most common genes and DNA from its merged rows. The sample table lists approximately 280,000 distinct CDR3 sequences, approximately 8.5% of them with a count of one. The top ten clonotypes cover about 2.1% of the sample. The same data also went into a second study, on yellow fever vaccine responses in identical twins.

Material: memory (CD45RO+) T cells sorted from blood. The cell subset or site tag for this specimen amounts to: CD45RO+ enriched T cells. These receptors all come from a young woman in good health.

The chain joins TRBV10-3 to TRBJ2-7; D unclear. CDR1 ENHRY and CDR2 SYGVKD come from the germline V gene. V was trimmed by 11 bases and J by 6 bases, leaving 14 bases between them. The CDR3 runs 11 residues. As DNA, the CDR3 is TGTGCCGTCACCTATGGCCGCGAGCAGTACTTC. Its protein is CAVTYGREQYF.

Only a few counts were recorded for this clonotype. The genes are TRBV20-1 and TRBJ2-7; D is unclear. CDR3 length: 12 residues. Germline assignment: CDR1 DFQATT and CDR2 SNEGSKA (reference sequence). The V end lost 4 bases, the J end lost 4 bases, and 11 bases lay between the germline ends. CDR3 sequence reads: CSATQTLYEQYF. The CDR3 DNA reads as TGCAGTGCTACCCAGACTTTGTACGAGCAGTACTTC.

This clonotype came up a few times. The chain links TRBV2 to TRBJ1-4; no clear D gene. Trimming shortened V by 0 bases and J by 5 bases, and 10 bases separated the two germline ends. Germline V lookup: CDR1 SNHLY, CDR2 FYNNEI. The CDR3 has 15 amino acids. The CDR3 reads CASSEASAGNEKLFF. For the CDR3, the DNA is TGTGCCAGCAGTGAAGCTTCGGCGGGCAATGAAAAACTGTTTTTT.

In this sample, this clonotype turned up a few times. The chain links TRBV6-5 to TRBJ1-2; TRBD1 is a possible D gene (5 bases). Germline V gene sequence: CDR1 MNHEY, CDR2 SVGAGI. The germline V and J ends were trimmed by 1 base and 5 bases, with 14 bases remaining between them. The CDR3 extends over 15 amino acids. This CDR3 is CASSYLGVSNYGYTF. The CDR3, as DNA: TGTGCCAGCAGTTACTTGGGGGTCTCCAATTATGGCTACACCTTC.

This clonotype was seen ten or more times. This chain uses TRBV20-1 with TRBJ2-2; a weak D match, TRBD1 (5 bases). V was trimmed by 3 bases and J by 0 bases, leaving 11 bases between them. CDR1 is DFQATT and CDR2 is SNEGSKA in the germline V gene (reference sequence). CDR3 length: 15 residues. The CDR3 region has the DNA TGCAGTGCTAGGGCGACAGATCCGAACACCGGGGAGCTGTTTTTT. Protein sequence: CSARATDPNTGELFF.

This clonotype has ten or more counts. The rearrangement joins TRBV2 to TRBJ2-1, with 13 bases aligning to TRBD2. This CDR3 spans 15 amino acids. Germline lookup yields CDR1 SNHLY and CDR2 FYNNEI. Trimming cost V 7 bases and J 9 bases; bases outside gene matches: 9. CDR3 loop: CASKGTSGTGSEQFF. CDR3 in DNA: TGTGCCAGCAAAGGGACTAGCGGGACTGGGTCTGAGCAGTTCTTC.

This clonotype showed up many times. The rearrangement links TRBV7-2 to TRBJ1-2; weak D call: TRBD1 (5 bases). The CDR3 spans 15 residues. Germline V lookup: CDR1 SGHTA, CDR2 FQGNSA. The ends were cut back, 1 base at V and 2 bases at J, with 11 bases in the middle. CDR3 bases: TGTGCCAGCAGCTTAGATGGACAAGGAAACTATGGCTACACCTTC. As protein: CASSLDGQGNYGYTF.

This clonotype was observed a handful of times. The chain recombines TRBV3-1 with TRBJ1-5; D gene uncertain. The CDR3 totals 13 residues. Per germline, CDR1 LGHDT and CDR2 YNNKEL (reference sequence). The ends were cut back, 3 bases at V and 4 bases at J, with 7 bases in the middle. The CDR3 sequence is CASSQEENQPQHF. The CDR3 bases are TGTGCCAGCAGCCAGGAGGAAAATCAGCCCCAGCATTTT.

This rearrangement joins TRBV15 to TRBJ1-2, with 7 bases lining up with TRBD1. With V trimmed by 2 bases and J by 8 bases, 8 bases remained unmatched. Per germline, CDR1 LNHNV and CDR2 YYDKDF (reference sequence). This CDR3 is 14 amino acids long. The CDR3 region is CATSRNRGWGGYTF. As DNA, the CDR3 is TGTGCCACCAGCAGAAACAGGGGCTGGGGGGGCTACACCTTC.

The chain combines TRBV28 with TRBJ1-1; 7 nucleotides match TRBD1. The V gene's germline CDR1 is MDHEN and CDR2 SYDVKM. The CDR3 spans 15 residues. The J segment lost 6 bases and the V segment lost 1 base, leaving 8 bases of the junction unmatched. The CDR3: CASSLFDRETPEAFF. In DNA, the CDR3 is TGTGCCAGCAGTTTATTTGACAGGGAAACCCCTGAAGCTTTCTTT.

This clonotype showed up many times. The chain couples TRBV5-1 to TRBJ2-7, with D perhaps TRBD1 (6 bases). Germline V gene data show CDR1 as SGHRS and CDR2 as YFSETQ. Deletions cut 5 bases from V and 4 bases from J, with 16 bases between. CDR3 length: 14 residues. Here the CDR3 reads CASSFSGTTYEQYF. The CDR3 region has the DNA TGCGCCAGCAGTTTTTCCGGGACAACATACGAGCAGTACTTC.

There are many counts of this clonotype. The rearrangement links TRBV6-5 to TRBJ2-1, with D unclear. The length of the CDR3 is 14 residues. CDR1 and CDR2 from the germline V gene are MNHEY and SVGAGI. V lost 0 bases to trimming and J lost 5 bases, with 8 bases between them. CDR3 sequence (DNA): TGTGCCAGCAGTTACTCGAGACTGCACAATGAGCAGTTCTTC. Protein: CASSYSRLHNEQFF.

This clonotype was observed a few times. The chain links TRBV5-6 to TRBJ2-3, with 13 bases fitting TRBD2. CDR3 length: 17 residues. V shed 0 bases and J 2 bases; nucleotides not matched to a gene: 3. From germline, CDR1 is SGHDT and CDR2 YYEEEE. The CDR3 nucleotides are TGTGCCAGCAGCTTGGTCGGACTAGCGGGAGACACAGATACGCAGTATTTT. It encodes CASSLVGLAGDTDTQYF.

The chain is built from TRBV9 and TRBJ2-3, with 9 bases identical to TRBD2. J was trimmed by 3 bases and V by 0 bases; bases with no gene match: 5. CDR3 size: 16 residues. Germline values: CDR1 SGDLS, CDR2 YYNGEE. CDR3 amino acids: CASSVGLAGGTDTQYF. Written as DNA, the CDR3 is TGTGCCAGCAGCGTAGGGTTGGCGGGAGGGACAGATACGCAGTATTTT.

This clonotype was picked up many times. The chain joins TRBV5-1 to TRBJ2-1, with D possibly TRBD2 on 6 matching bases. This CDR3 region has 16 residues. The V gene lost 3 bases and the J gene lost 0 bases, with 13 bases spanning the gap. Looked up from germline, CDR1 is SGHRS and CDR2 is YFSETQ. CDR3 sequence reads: CASSSGTSTSYNEQFF. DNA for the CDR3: TGCGCCAGCAGCTCGGGGACTTCCACCTCCTACAATGAGCAGTTCTTC.

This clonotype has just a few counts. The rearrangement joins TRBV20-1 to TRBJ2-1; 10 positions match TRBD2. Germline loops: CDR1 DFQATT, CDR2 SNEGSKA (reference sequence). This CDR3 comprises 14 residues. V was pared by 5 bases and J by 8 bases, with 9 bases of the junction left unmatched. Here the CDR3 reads CSAPIAGGWDEQFF. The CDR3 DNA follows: TGCAGTGCTCCCATAGCGGGAGGATGGGATGAGCAGTTCTTC.

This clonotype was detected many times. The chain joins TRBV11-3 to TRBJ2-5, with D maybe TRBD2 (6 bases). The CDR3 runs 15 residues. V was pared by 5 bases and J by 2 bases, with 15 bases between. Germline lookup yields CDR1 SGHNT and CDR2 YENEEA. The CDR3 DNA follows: TGTGCCAGCAGCAAAACGACTAGAGGTCAAGAGACCCAGTACTTC. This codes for CASSKTTRGQETQYF.

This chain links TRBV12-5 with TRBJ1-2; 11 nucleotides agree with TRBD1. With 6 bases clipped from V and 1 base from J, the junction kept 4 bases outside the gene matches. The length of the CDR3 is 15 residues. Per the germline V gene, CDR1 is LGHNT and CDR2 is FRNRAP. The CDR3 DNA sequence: TGTGCTAGTGGGCACGGGACAGGGGGTAACTATGGCTACACCTTC. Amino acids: CASGHGTGGNYGYTF.

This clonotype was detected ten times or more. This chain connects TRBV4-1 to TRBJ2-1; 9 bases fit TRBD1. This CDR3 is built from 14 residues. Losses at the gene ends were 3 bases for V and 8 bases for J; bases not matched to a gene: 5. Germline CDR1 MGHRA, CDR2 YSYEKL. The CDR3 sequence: CASSQGRQGDEQFF. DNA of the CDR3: TGCGCCAGCAGCCAGGGCCGACAGGGGGATGAGCAGTTCTTC.